This T cell receptor (beta chain) was captured in a study of T cells expressing NK-cell markers. About the research overall: Seven HCMV-seropositive donors and one seronegative donor made up the eight sequenced donors. Notes on the study in general: The study found these clonotypes also leading the CD3+CD56-NKG2C+ fraction in a few donors. Of CD8+ T cells, about 1.0-7.5% belonged to dominant NKG2C+ clonotypes in six donors.

The CDR3 runs to 14 residues. CDR1 is DFQATT, CDR2 SNEGSKA, per germline (reference sequence). No DNA is given; TCRdb re-called the 5' RACE reads and lists each CDR3 protein once. Listed are 550,000 to 600,000 distinct CDR3 sequences; approximately 3.6% falls within the top ten. With regard to this clonotype: Its target is not known.

This sequence originates from a man aged 18 to 29 in good health. V usage is TRBV20-1 and J usage is TRBJ2-7; there is no DNA to check the TCRdb D call of TRBD2. Input material: blood T cells: a sorted CD56 or NKG2C T cell subset, CD4+ or CD8+ T cells, or bulk PBMC T cells (not recorded which). The CDR3 loop is CSAQWLVHADEQYF.